The clone carrying this TCR beta chain was picked up many times. Its antigen is not known. Not enrolled were patients with uncontrolled infection, other autoimmune disease, pregnancy or lactation. The TCR beta CDR3 regions underwent amplification using RNA transcripts as the source. Carried out on the TCR CDR3, a first-round RT-PCR used the HTBI primer set. Using its own MiXCR run on the multiplex PCR reads, TCRdb lists one record per CDR3 protein. The top ten clones hold roughly a tenth of a sample with about 740,000 distinct CDR3 sequences, less than 15% of them seen once. These data originate in a study of T cells in Graves' hyperthyroidism and ophthalmopathy. Study-wide results and caveats: Among thyroid clonotypes expanded above 0.001, most also appeared in blood.

The receptor's source is a woman between 18 and 29 years old with Graves' hyperthyroidism. Sequencing was done on a sample of blood.

DNA of the CDR3: TGTGCCAGCAGTTATCGAGGCAATGAGCAGTTCTTC. Translating gives CASSYRGNEQFF. The chain couples TRBV27 to TRBJ2-1; no clear D gene. The CDR3 sequence is 12 residues long. The ends were cut back, 4 bases at V and 6 bases at J, with 7 bases in the middle. Germline loops: CDR1 MNHEY, CDR2 SMNVEV (reference sequence).